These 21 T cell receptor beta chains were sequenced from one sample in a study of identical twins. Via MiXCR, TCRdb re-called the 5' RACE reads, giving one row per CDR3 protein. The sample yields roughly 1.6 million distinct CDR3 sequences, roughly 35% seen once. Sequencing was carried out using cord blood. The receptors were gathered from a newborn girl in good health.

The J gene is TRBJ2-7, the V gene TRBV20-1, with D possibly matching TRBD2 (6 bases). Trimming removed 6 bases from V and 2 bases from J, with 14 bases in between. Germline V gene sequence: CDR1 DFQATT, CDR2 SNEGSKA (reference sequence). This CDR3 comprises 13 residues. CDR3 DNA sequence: TGCAGTGCCGCCCGACTAGGGGCCTACGAGCAGTACTTC. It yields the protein CSAARLGAYEQYF.

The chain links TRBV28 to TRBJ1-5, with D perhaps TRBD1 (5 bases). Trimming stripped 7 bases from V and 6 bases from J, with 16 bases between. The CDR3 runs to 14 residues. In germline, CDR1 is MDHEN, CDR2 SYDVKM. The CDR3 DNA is TGTGCCAGCACGCTGGGGGGGTTCCGTCAGCCCCAGCATTTT. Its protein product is CASTLGGFRQPQHF.

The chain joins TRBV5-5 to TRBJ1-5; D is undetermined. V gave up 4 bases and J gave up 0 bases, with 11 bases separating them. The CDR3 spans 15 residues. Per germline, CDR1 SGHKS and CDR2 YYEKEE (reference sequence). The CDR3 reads CASSPRPYSNQPQHF. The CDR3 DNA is TGTGCCAGCAGCCCTCGGCCTTATAGCAATCAGCCCCAGCATTTT.

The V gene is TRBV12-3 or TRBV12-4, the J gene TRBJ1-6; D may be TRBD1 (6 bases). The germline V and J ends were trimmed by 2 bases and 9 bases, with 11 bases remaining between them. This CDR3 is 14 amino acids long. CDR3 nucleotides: TGTGCCAGCAGTTTAACCAGGGGCGGTTCACCCCTCCACTTT. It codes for CASSLTRGGSPLHF.

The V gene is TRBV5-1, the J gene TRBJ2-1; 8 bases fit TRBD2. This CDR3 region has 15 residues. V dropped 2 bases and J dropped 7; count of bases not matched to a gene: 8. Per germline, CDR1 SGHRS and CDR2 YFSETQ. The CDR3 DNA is TGCGCCAGCAGCTTTGGAGCGGGGGCAATGAATGAGCAGTTCTTC. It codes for CASSFGAGAMNEQFF.

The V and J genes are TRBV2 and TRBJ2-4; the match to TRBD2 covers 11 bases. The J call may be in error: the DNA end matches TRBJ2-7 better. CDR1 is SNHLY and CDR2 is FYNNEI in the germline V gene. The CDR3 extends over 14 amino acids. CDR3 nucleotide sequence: TGTGCCAGCATGCGACTAGCGGGATACTACGAGCAGTACTTC. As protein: CASMRLAGYYEQYF.

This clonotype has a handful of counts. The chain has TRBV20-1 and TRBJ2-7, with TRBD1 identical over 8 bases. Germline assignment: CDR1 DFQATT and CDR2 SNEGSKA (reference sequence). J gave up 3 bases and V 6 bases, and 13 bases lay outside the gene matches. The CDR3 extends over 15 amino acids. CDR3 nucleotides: TGCAGTGCCCACGCTACAGGGGGACCTTACTACGAGCAGTACTTC. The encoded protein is CSAHATGGPYYEQYF.

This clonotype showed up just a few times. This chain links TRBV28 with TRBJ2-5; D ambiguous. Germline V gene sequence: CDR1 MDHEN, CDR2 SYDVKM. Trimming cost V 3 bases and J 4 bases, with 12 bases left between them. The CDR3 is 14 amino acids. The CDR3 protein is CASSFGSVLETQYF. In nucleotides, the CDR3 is TGTGCCAGCAGTTTTGGGTCGGTATTAGAGACCCAGTACTTC.

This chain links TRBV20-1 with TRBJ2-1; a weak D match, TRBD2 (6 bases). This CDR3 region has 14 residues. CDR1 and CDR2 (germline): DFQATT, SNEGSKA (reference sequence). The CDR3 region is CSTKIAGGRNEQFF. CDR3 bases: TGCAGCACGAAAATAGCCGGGGGTCGCAATGAGCAGTTCTTC.

CDR3 in amino acids: CASSQGPRGLSYNEQFF. The CDR3 DNA follows: TGTGCCAGCAGCCAAGGACCAAGGGGACTCTCCTACAATGAGCAGTTCTTC. This chain uses TRBV14 with TRBJ2-1; tentatively, D is TRBD2 (6 bases). The V and J ends lost 1 base and 0 bases respectively, with 13 bases between them. CDR3 length: 17 residues. Per germline, CDR1 SGHDN and CDR2 FVKESK. Filled out from reference TRBV14 and TRBJ2-1, the complete variable domain reads EAGVTQFPSHSVIEKGQTVTLRCDPISGHDNLYWYRRVMGKEIKFLLHFVKESKQDESGMPNNRFLAERTGGTYSTLKVQPAELEDSGVYFCASSQGPRGLSYNEQFFGPGTRLTVL.

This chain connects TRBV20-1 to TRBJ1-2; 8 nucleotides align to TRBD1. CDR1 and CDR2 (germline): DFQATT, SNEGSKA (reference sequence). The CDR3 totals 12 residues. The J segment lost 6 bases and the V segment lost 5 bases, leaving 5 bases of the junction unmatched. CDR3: CSAPRTGNGYTF. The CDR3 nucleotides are TGCAGTGCTCCGCGGACAGGGAATGGCTACACCTTC.

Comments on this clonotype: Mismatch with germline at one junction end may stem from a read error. The CDR3 loop is CASSLGQGTNEELFF. For the CDR3, the DNA is TGTGCCAGCAGTTTAGGACAGGGGACAAATGAAGAACTGTTTTTT. The chain is built from TRBV12-3 or TRBV12-4 and TRBJ1-4, with 8 bases that match TRBD1. This CDR3 contains 15 residues.

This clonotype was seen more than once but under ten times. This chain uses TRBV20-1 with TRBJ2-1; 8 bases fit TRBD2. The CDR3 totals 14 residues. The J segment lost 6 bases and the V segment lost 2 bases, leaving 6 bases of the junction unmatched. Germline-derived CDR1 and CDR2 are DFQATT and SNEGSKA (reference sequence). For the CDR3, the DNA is TGCAGTGCTAGATCCAGCGGGAGAACCAATGAGCAGTTCTTC. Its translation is CSARSSGRTNEQFF.

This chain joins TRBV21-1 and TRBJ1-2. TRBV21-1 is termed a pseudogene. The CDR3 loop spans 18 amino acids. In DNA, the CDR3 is TGTGCCAGCAGCAAAGCGGGTGGTAGGCTACTTTCTGGCTATGGCTACACCTTC. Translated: CASSKAGGRLLSGYGYTF.

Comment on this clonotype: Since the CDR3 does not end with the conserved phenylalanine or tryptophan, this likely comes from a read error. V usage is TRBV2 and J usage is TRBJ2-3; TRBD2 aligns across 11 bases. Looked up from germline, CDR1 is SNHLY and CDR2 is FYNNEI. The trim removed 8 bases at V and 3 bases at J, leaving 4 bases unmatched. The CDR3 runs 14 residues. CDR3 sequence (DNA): TGTGCCAGCCGGACTAGCGGGTTGACAGATACGCAGTATCTT. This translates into CASRTSGLTDTQYL.

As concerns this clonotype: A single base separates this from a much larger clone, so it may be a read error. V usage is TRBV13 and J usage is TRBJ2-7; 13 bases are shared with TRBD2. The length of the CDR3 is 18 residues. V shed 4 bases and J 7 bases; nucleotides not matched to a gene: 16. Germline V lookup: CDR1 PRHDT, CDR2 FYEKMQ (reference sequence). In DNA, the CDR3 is TGTGCCAGCAGCTCGACTAGCGGGAGGAGATGTTGTGACAATGAGCAGTACTTC. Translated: CASSSTSGRRCCDNEQYF.

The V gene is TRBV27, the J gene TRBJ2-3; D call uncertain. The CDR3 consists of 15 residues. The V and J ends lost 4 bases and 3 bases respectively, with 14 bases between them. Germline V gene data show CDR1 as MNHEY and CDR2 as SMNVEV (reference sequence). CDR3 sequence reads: CASSSVASRTDTQYF. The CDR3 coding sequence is TGTGCCAGCAGTTCTGTTGCGAGCAGGACAGATACGCAGTATTTT.

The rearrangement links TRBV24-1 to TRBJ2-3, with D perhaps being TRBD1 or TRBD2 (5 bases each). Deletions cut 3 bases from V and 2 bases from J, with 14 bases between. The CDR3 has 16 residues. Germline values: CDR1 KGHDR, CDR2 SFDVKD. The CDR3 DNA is TGTGCCACCAGTGATCCCCTGGGACGCTCCACAGATACGCAGTATTTT. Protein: CATSDPLGRSTDTQYF.

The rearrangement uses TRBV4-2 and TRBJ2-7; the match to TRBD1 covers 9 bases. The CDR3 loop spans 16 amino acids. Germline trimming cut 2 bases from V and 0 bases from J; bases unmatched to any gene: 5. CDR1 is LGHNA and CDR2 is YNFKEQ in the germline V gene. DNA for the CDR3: TGTGCCAGCAGCCAACGCTGGGACAGGGTCTCCTACGAGCAGTACTTC. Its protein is CASSQRWDRVSYEQYF.

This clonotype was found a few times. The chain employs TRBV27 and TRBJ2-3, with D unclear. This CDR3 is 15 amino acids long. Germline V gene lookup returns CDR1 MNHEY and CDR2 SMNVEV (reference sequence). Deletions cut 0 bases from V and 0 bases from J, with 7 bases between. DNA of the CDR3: TGTGCCAGCAGTTTATCGACACCTAGCACAGATACGCAGTATTTT. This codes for CASSLSTPSTDTQYF.

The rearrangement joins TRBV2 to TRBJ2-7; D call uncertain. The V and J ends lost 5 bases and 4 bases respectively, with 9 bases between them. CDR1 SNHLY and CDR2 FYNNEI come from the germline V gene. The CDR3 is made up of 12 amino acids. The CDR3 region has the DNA TGTGCCAGCAGTCCCCCCAGGTACGAGCAGTACTTC. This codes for CASSPPRYEQYF. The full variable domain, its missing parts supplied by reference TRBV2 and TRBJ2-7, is EPEVTQTPSHQVTQMGQEVILRCVPISNHLYFYWYRQILGQKVEFLVSFYNNEISEKSEIFDDQFSVERPDGSNFTLKIRSTKLEDSAMYFCASSPPRYEQYFGPGTRLTVT.